The 21 T cell receptor beta chains below come from one sample, sequenced in a study of cytomegalovirus exposure and HLA in healthy donors. Use of 60 Vbeta and 13 Jbeta primers characterized the PCR. Profiling relied on immunoSEQ multiplex PCR, and the TCRdb table lists in-frame clones only, not all of them. The data hold about 180,000 clones, with around three quarters observed a single time. Input material: PBMCs. These receptors all stem from a woman in her twenties or thirties in good health and CMV-seropositive.

The chain has TRBV5-3 and TRBJ2-5; the D gene is possibly TRBD2 (5 bases). TRBV5-3 is an open reading frame whose function is uncertain. Trimming stripped 0 bases from V and 5 bases from J, with 11 bases between. CDR3 size: 14 residues. CDR3 sequence (DNA): TGTGCCAGAAGCTTGGCTAGGCGAGGGGAGACCCAGTACTTC. It codes for CARSLARRGETQYF.

This chain connects TRBV14 to TRBJ2-5, with D possibly being TRBD2 (6 bases). Per the germline V gene, CDR1 is SGHDN and CDR2 is FVKESK. The V end lost 4 bases, the J end lost 5 bases, and 8 bases lay between the germline ends. CDR3 length: 12 amino acids. CDR3 residues: CASSPGRETQYF. CDR3 DNA sequence: TGTGCCAGCAGCCCGGGGAGGGAGACCCAGTACTTC. The full variable domain, its missing parts supplied by reference TRBV14 and TRBJ2-5, is EAGVTQFPSHSVIEKGQTVTLRCDPISGHDNLYWYRRVMGKEIKFLLHFVKESKQDESGMPNNRFLAERTGGTYSTLKVQPAELEDSGVYFCASSPGRETQYFGPGTRLLVL.

Only a few counts were recorded for this clone. J is TRBJ1-2 and V is TRBV28; 8 bases are a match to TRBD1. Losses at the gene ends were 5 bases for V and 6 bases for J; bases not matched to a gene: 14. The CDR3 extends over 16 amino acids. Germline V gives CDR1 MDHEN, CDR2 SYDVKM. CDR3 sequence (DNA): TGTGCCAGCAGTGCATGGGACAGGCCGCCGGGTGATGGCTACACCTTC. Protein sequence: CASSAWDRPPGDGYTF.

This clone showed up many times. The chain joins TRBV18 to TRBJ1-2; D perhaps matches TRBD1 (6 bases). The germline V gene has CDR1 KGHSH and CDR2 LQKENI. The CDR3 spans 12 residues. V lost 2 bases to trimming and J lost 7 bases, with 8 bases between them. The CDR3 reads CASSPSRGGYTF. CDR3 nucleotide sequence: TGTGCCAGCTCACCAAGCAGGGGTGGCTACACCTTC.

This CDR3 is CASSSGKRGEQYF. For the CDR3, the DNA is TGTGCCAGCAGCTCCGGGAAGCGGGGTGAGCAGTACTTC. The V call is TRBV11-2, the J call TRBJ2-5; 7 nucleotides agree with TRBD2. The ends lost 4 bases at V and 11 bases at J; junction bases unmatched: 10. CDR1 and CDR2 (germline): SGHAT, FQNNGV. The CDR3 is 13 residues long.

This clone came up once. The chain links TRBV19 to TRBJ2-5; possibly TRBD2 for D (5 bases). Trimming stripped 5 bases from V and 1 base from J, with 11 bases between. Looked up from germline, CDR1 is LNHDA and CDR2 is SQIVND (reference sequence). This CDR3 comprises 14 residues. The CDR3 bases are TGTGCCAGTAGTTACGGAGGATCCCAAGAGACCCAGTACTTC. Translated, it gives CASSYGGSQETQYF.

The chain employs TRBV6-4 and TRBJ2-7; 8 nucleotides align to TRBD2. CDR3 length: 15 amino acids. The junction had 5 bases not matched to a gene; V was cut back by 2 bases and J by 2 bases. Germline V gene sequence: CDR1 MRHNA, CDR2 SNTAGT. CDR3 sequence: CASSDEPSGPYEQYF. CDR3 nucleotides: TGTGCCAGCAGTGACGAGCCTAGCGGGCCCTACGAGCAGTACTTC.

The chain employs TRBV28 and TRBJ2-2, with 8 bases aligning to TRBD1. There are 16 residues in the CDR3. Germline values: CDR1 MDHEN, CDR2 SYDVKM. With V trimmed by 0 bases and J by 5 bases, 5 bases remained unmatched. CDR3 sequence: CASSLWGQVITGELFF. CDR3 nucleotides: TGTGCCAGCAGTTTATGGGGACAGGTGATAACCGGGGAGCTGTTTTTT.

This clone was seen a few times. The V and J genes are TRBV7-9 and TRBJ1-4; the D gene is possibly TRBD1 (6 bases). The V gene lost 5 bases and the J gene lost 4 bases, with 14 bases spanning the gap. The V gene's germline CDR1 is SEHNR and CDR2 FQNEAQ (reference sequence). The CDR3 runs to 15 residues. The CDR3 region is CASSKGQRGNEKLFF. The CDR3 DNA sequence: TGTGCCAGCAGCAAAGGACAGAGGGGTAATGAAAAACTGTTTTTT. Full variable domain (missing parts from reference TRBV7-9 and TRBJ1-4): DTGVSQNPRHKITKRGQNVTFRCDPISEHNRLYWYRQTLGQGPEFLTYFQNEAQLEKSRLLSDRFSAERPKGSFSTLEIQRTEQGDSAMYLCASSKGQRGNEKLFFGSGTQLSVL.

V and J are TRBV5-1 and TRBJ1-1; the match to TRBD1 covers 10 bases. Trimming at V came to 3 bases and at J to 4 bases, leaving 3 bases not matched to a gene. CDR3 length: 14 residues. The germline CDR1 and CDR2 sequences are SGHRS and YFSETQ. This CDR3 reads CASSSGTGVTEAFF. In DNA, the CDR3 is TGCGCCAGCAGCTCCGGGACAGGGGTCACTGAAGCTTTCTTT.

The V gene is TRBV28, the J gene TRBJ1-5, with TRBD1 as a possible D gene (5 bases). This CDR3 contains 15 residues. In germline, CDR1 is MDHEN, CDR2 SYDVKM. V shed 3 bases and J shed 5 bases, with 14 bases lying between them. The CDR3 region has the DNA TGTGCCAGCAGTTTTTTAGGCAGGGAGGATCAGCCCCAGCATTTT. Encoded protein: CASSFLGREDQPQHF.

The genes are TRBV5-4 and TRBJ2-5; no definite D call. Trimming cost V 2 bases and J 2 bases, with 7 bases left between them. CDR1 SGHNT and CDR2 YYREEE come from the germline V gene (reference sequence). The length of the CDR3 is 13 residues. The CDR3 is CASSFGPQETQYF. As DNA, the CDR3 is TGTGCCAGCAGCTTTGGGCCTCAAGAGACCCAGTACTTC.

The gene calls are TRBV28 and TRBJ1-1; D unclear. CDR3 length equals 13 residues. V was cut by 5 bases and J by 4 bases, with 11 bases left in between. CDR1 MDHEN and CDR2 SYDVKM come from the germline V gene. The CDR3 DNA reads TGTGCCAGCAGTCCCCCATACAGCACTGAAGCTTTCTTT. It is translated as CASSPPYSTEAFF.

This clone was seen once. The CDR3 reads CASSIPGDSYNEQFF. The CDR3 DNA reads as TGTGCCAGTAGTATCCCCGGGGACTCCTACAATGAGCAGTTCTTC. The chain is built from TRBV19 and TRBJ2-1; tentative D call: TRBD2 (5 bases). V dropped 3 bases and J dropped 0 bases, with 9 bases sitting between them. Germline V gene data show CDR1 as LNHDA and CDR2 as SQIVND (reference sequence). This CDR3 comprises 15 residues.

A single count supports this clone. CDR3 sequence reads: CASSPGQGNQPQHF. The DNA of the CDR3 is TGTGCCAGCAGCCCCGGACAGGGGAATCAGCCCCAGCATTTT. The chain carries TRBV27 and TRBJ1-5; 9 bases map to TRBD1. With 6 bases clipped from V and 4 bases from J, the junction kept 4 bases outside the gene matches. The CDR3 consists of 14 residues. Germline values: CDR1 MNHEY, CDR2 SMNVEV (reference sequence).

V is TRBV5-8 and J is TRBJ2-7, with 7 bases that match TRBD2. Germline values: CDR1 SGHTS, CDR2 YDEGEE. The V segment lost 2 bases and the J segment 2 bases; nucleotides outside the gene matches: 7. The CDR3 totals 15 residues. CDR3 sequence (DNA): TGTGCCAGCAGCTTAATCGGGGCGGGAGCCTACGAGCAGTACTTC. As protein: CASSLIGAGAYEQYF. The full variable domain, rest sourced from reference TRBV5-8 and TRBJ2-7, is EAGVTQSPTHLIKTRGQQATLRCSPISGHTSVYWYQQALGLGLQFLLWYDEGEERNRGNFPPRFSGRQFPNYSSELNVNALELEDSALYLCASSLIGAGAYEQYFGPGTRLTVT.

The V gene is TRBV4-3, the J gene TRBJ2-5; D possibly corresponds to TRBD1 (5 bases). The CDR3 contains 13 residues. CDR1 and CDR2 from the germline V gene are LGHNA and YSLEER. The V gene lost 3 bases and the J gene lost 7 bases, with 12 bases spanning the gap. CDR3 amino acids: CASSQIRAGTQYF. As DNA, the CDR3 is TGCGCCAGCAGCCAGATCAGGGCAGGGACCCAGTACTTC.

The chain has TRBV4-2 and TRBJ2-1, with TRBD2 identical over 8 bases. This CDR3 spans 16 amino acids. Looked up from germline, CDR1 is LGHNA and CDR2 is YNFKEQ. V gave up 4 bases and J gave up 8 bases; unmatched junction bases: 13. CDR3 loop: CASSLETGTRSHEQFF. Written as DNA, the CDR3 is TGTGCCAGCAGCCTAGAGACCGGGACTAGGTCCCATGAGCAGTTCTTC.

Here the CDR3 reads CASSVAEAGPYNEQFF. The CDR3 DNA reads as TGTGCCAGCAGCGTAGCTGAAGCGGGGCCCTACAATGAGCAGTTCTTC. This chain links TRBV9 with TRBJ2-1, with 7 bases fitting TRBD2. Losses at the gene ends were 0 bases for V and 2 bases for J; bases not matched to a gene: 5. Germline loops: CDR1 SGDLS, CDR2 YYNGEE. The CDR3 runs 16 residues.

The chain links TRBV4-2 to TRBJ2-1, with 12 bases matching TRBD1. Germline values: CDR1 LGHNA, CDR2 YNFKEQ. The CDR3 is 17 residues long. V lost 0 bases and J lost 8; bases outside the gene matches: 8. The CDR3 spells CASSQEPGQGALDEQFF. For the CDR3, the DNA is TGTGCCAGCAGCCAAGAACCGGGACAGGGGGCTTTGGATGAGCAGTTCTTC.

V gene TRBV28 combines with J gene TRBJ2-6; D may be TRBD1 (5 bases). V was cut by 4 bases and J by 4 bases, with 11 bases left in between. Germline values: CDR1 MDHEN, CDR2 SYDVKM. The CDR3 length is 15 residues. The CDR3 region is CASSSDSPGANVLTF. CDR3 DNA sequence: TGTGCCAGCAGTTCCGACAGCCCCGGGGCCAACGTCCTGACTTTC. Together with reference TRBV28 and TRBJ2-6, the CDR3 gives the full variable domain: DVKVTQSSRYLVKRTGEKVFLECVQDMDHENMFWYRQDPGLGLRLIYFSYDVKMKEKGDIPEGYSVSREKKERFSLILESASTNQTSMYLCASSSDSPGANVLTFGAGSRLTVL.